Detailed here is one T cell receptor (beta chain). Methods used by the authors: Estimation of nucleated cell counts was performed using reference gene primer amplification. The data were produced by immunoSEQ multiplex PCR, yet TCRdb's version contains in-frame clones alone and is incomplete. The V and J calls and clone size were taken over from that table, and D and trimming were inferred from the DNA. The table lists roughly 250,000 clones, around four fifths of them singletons. This sample is part of a study of blood T cell repertoires in COVID-19. Turning to the study itself: The study drew acute and convalescent COVID-19 samples from the United States, Italy and Spain. PBMCs, B-cell-depleted T cells, or T cells were the source of the cDNA or gDNA that made up the material.

CDR1 and CDR2 from the germline V gene are MNHEY and SVGAGI. The length of the CDR3 is 10 residues. V gave up 8 bases and J gave up 6 bases, with 8 bases separating them. The sequencing input was peripheral blood. The V call is TRBV6-5, the J call TRBJ2-7, with D perhaps TRBD1 (6 bases). The sequence came from a man aged 40-49 years with active or convalescent COVID-19. CDR3 bases: TGTGCCAGCGGGGGCTTCGAGCAGTACTTC. This translates into CASGGFEQYF.